Sequencing of this T cell receptor (beta chain) was carried out in a study of early T cells in non-severe SARS-CoV-2 infection. V trimming: 4 bases; J trimming: 6 bases; junction bases outside the gene matches: 10. The length of the CDR3 is 16 residues. The germline V gene has CDR1 SGHTA and CDR2 FQGNSA. MiXCR was run by TCRdb on the 5' RACE reads, yielding one entry per CDR3 protein. The data show about 87,000 distinct CDR3 sequences, 11% to 15% seen once. The TCR was taken from an adult who was a healthcare worker with PCR-confirmed SARS-CoV-2 infection or an uninfected control (not recorded which). Sample: whole blood. The chain employs TRBV7-2 and TRBJ2-1; 9 bases agree with TRBD2. CDR3 sequence: CASSSLSGGNFNEQFF. The CDR3 DNA reads as TGTGCCAGCAGCTCGCTAAGCGGGGGGAACTTCAATGAGCAGTTCTTC.